A selection of T cell receptor beta chains follows, all from one sample in a study of T cell responses to AZD1222 COVID-19 vaccine. The protocol was immunoSEQ multiplex PCR, while the TCRdb copy is restricted to in-frame clones and leaves out a portion. The sample yields 100,000 to 150,000 clones, 86% seen once. The source material was peripheral blood, sampled 28 days after the second AZD1222 dose. The receptors shown here come from an adult who received the AZD1222 COVID-19 vaccine. CDR3s include the opening cysteine and the closing phenylalanine or tryptophan. D genes are given only for firm matches. For some rows the clone size is stated as once, few or many, or as a class when expanded; others skip it.

D gene	J gene	clone size	V gene	CDR3 DNA	CDR3 protein
.	TRBJ1-2	.	TRBV28	TGTGCCAGCAGAGCGGACACTGCCTATGGCTACACCTTC	CASRADTAYGYTF
TRBD2	TRBJ2-1	.	TRBV7-2	TGTGCCAGCAGCTTAGGGATGCTAGCGGGTTCCTACAATGAGCAGTTCTTC	CASSLGMLAGSYNEQFF
.	TRBJ2-1	.	TRBV7-3	TGTGCCAGCAGCTTATTTGTGGGTGCCCCCAATGAGCAGTTCTTC	CASSLFVGAPNEQFF
TRBD2	TRBJ2-5	.	TRBV7-9	TGTGCCAGCAGCTTAGGGAATAGCGGGGGACACCGGGAGACCCAGTACTTC	CASSLGNSGGHRETQYF
TRBD2	TRBJ2-4	once	TRBV4-1	TGCGCCAGCAGCTTAAGAACCCCTAGCGGGACAGTTCAACCTCTAGCCAAAAACATTCAGTACTTC	CASSLRTPSGTVQPLAKNIQYF
.	TRBJ2-5	.	TRBV6-6	TGTGCCAGCAGATTAACAGAGACCCAGTACTTC	CASRLTETQYF
TRBD2	TRBJ2-1	.	TRBV12-5	TGTGCTAGTGGTTTGTCACGGGGGACTAGCGGATACAATGAGCAGTTCTTC	CASGLSRGTSGYNEQFF
.	TRBJ2-7	.	TRBV4-2	TGTGCCAGCAGCCAAGGACGGGTGGGACTGCACCCCTACGAGCAGTACTTC	CASSQGRVGLHPYEQYF
TRBD1	TRBJ1-2	few	TRBV12-3/TRBV12-4	TGTGCCAGCAGTGACAGGGGGGCTGGCTACACCTTC	CASSDRGAGYTF
.	TRBJ1-1	.	TRBV12-3/TRBV12-4	TGTGCCAGCACTCTTTCGGGGTCTACTGAAGCTTTCTTT	CASTLSGSTEAFF
.	TRBJ2-1	.	TRBV19	TGTGCCAGTAGCCGCGGATTGACGGACCGGGGATGGGGTGAGCAGTTCTTC	CASSRGLTDRGWGEQFF
TRBD1	TRBJ2-4	.	TRBV2	TGTGCCAGCAGACGCCCGGACAGGGTGGACATTCAGTACTTC	CASRRPDRVDIQYF
.	TRBJ2-2	once	TRBV7-9	TGTGCCAGCAGGGACGAGGGAAGCACCGGGGAGCTGTTTTTT	CASRDEGSTGELFF
.	TRBJ2-1	.	TRBV12-3/TRBV12-4	TGTGCCAGCATCAAGGGGGGCAATGAGCAGTTCTTC	CASIKGGNEQFF
TRBD1	TRBJ2-1	many	TRBV5-1	TGCGCCAGCAGCTTGGGACAGGGCGACAATGAGCAGTTCTTC	CASSLGQGDNEQFF
TRBD1	TRBJ1-2	.	TRBV3-1/TRBV3-2	TGTGCCAGCAGCCAACAGATCATAACAGGGGGAGATGGCTACACCTTC	CASSQQIITGGDGYTF
TRBD2	TRBJ2-1	.	TRBV5-1	TGCGCCAGCAGCTTGGGGCTAGCGGGCTACAATGAGCAGTTCTTC	CASSLGLAGYNEQFF
TRBD1	TRBJ2-7	once	TRBV5-1	TGCGCCAGCAGCCCCGGGACAGTCTACTCCTACGAGCAGTACTTC	CASSPGTVYSYEQYF
TRBD1	TRBJ1-1	.	TRBV2	TGTGCCAGCTCAGGGGGCGTCACTGAAGCTTTCTTT	CASSGGVTEAFF
TRBD2	TRBJ2-5	.	TRBV29-1	TGCAGCGTCGCGGGACTAGCGTCGGAGACCCAGTACTTC	CSVAGLASETQYF
TRBD1	TRBJ1-2	.	TRBV6-2/TRBV6-3	TGTGCCAGCAGCCCGACAGGGTTGCGTGGCTACACCTTC	CASSPTGLRGYTF
TRBD1	TRBJ1-2	.	TRBV5-4	TGTGCCAGCAGCCTGGTTCGGGACAGGGGCGGGTATGGCTACACCTTC	CASSLVRDRGGYGYTF
.	TRBJ2-2	.	TRBV18	TGTGCCAGCTCACCGGCAGGATCGAACACCGGGGAGCTGTTTTTT	CASSPAGSNTGELFF